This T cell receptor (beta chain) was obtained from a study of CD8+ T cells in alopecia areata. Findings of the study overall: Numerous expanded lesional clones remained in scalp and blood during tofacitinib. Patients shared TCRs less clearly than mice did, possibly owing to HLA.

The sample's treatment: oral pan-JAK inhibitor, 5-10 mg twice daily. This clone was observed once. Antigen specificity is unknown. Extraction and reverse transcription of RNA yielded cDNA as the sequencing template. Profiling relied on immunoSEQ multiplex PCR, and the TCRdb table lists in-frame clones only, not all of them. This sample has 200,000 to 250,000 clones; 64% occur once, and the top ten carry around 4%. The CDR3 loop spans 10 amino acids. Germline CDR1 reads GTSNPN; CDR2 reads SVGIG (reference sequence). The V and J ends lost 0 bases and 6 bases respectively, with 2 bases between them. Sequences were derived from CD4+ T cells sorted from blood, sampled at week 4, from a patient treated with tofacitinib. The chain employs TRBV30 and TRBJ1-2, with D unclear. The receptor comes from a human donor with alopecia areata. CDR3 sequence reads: CAWSVNGYTF. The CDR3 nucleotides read TGTGCCTGGAGTGTCAATGGCTACACCTTC.